Listed here is a single T cell receptor beta chain. Original processing methods: Amplification of reference gene primers provided the estimated nucleated cell counts. The protocol was immunoSEQ multiplex PCR, while the TCRdb copy is restricted to in-frame clones and leaves out a portion. The DNA gave D and trimming, while V, J and clone size come from that table. The sample shows tens of thousands of clones, about 79% of them seen only once. This record belongs to a study of blood T cell repertoires in COVID-19. The overall study: The United States, Italy and Spain supplied acute and convalescent COVID-19 samples. In each case, the material was cDNA or gDNA derived from T cells, B-cell-depleted T cells, or PBMCs.

CDR3 size: 15 residues. The sequenced material came from peripheral blood. The chain employs TRBV21-1 and TRBJ1-2. TRBV21-1 is a pseudogene locus. The source is a man aged 60 to 75 with acute or convalescent COVID-19. The DNA for the CDR3 is TGTGCCAGCAGCAAAGTTGTCAGGGAGGACTATGGCTACACCTTC. It codes for CASSKVVREDYGYTF.